This entry lists 27 T cell receptor beta chains sequenced from one sample in a study of identical twins. TCRdb processed the 5' RACE reads anew with MiXCR; each CDR3 protein has one entry. This table has about 810,000 distinct CDR3 sequences, 12% appearing once. The sample was also linked to a second study, of yellow fever vaccine responses in identical twins.

The sample comprised PBMCs. Receptors were obtained from a woman under 30 in good health.

This clonotype was detected a few times. This chain joins TRBV6-5 and TRBJ1-1, with D perhaps TRBD1 (6 bases). Trimming cost V 4 bases and J 5 bases, with 14 bases left between them. The CDR3 totals 14 residues. Germline V lookup: CDR1 MNHEY, CDR2 SVGAGI. The CDR3 coding sequence is TGTGCCAGCAGTTCCCCGACAGGATTTACTGAAGCTTTCTTT. Translation gives CASSSPTGFTEAFF.

This clonotype was seen only a few times. The chain joins TRBV9 to TRBJ1-1, with D maybe TRBD1 (6 bases). The germline V and J ends were trimmed by 6 bases and 1 base, with 19 bases remaining between them. CDR3 length equals 16 residues. Germline V gene sequence: CDR1 SGDLS, CDR2 YYNGEE. The CDR3 sequence: CASTLFPGHQNTEAFF. As DNA, the CDR3 is TGTGCCAGCACCCTCTTTCCGGGACACCAGAACACTGAAGCTTTCTTT. Supplemented by reference TRBV9 and TRBJ1-1, the full variable domain reads DSGVTQTPKHLITATGQRVTLRCSPRSGDLSVYWYQQSLDQGLQFLIQYYNGEERAKGNILERFSAQQFPDLHSELNLSSLELGDSALYFCASTLFPGHQNTEAFFGQGTRLTVV.

This clonotype appeared a few times. The chain uses TRBV2 and TRBJ2-1; tentatively, D is TRBD1 (6 bases). This CDR3 has 16 residues. Trimming left V 6 bases short and J 3 bases short, with 18 bases between. From germline, CDR1 is SNHLY and CDR2 FYNNEI. The CDR3: CASRRDQDSDYNEQFF. The DNA of the CDR3 is TGTGCCAGCAGGCGAGATCAGGACAGCGACTACAATGAGCAGTTCTTC.

Turning to this clonotype: A junction boundary mismatches the germline segment, possibly from a read error. This chain connects TRBV12-3 or TRBV12-4 to TRBJ2-2, with D tentatively TRBD2 (5 bases). The CDR3 length is 11 residues. The CDR3 region is CASSFSGELIF. CDR3 DNA: TGTGCCAGCAGTTTCTCCGGGGAGCTGATTTTT.

This chain joins TRBV29-1 and TRBJ2-1, with D perhaps TRBD1 or TRBD2 (5 bases each). Germline CDR1 is SQVTM and CDR2 is ANQGSEA. This CDR3 has 11 amino acids. Trimming stripped 3 bases from V and 15 bases from J, with 15 bases between. CDR3 sequence: CSVEVGPNPFF. The CDR3 DNA is TGCAGCGTTGAGGTGGGACCCAACCCGTTCTTC.

This sequence joins TRBV15 and TRBJ1-1; 10 positions match TRBD1. The CDR3 sequence is 16 residues long. V trimming: 0 bases; J trimming: 3 bases; junction bases outside the gene matches: 4. The V gene's germline CDR1 is LNHNV and CDR2 YYDKDF (reference sequence). The CDR3 is CATSRDHGQGDTEAFF. The CDR3 DNA follows: TGTGCCACCAGCAGAGATCACGGACAGGGGGACACTGAAGCTTTCTTT.

This clonotype showed up just a few times. This chain joins TRBV12-3 or TRBV12-4 and TRBJ2-1; 11 positions match TRBD2. The CDR3 has 14 residues. J was trimmed by 0 bases and V by 8 bases; bases with no gene match: 0. CDR3 DNA sequence: TGTGCCAGCGGACTAGCGGGCTCCTACAATGAGCAGTTCTTC. Translation gives CASGLAGSYNEQFF.

This clonotype was seen only a few times. The J gene is TRBJ2-1, the V gene TRBV2; TRBD2 agrees at 14 bases. Germline CDR1 is SNHLY and CDR2 is FYNNEI. V shed 4 bases, J shed 5 bases, and the junction held 1 base outside the gene matches. The CDR3 totals 15 residues. The CDR3 here is CASSGTSGGNNEQFF. The CDR3 DNA reads as TGTGCCAGCAGTGGGACTAGCGGGGGGAACAATGAGCAGTTCTTC.

This clonotype appeared a single time. This clone may be a read error of a much larger clone one base away. The chain combines TRBV5-6 with TRBJ1-1; D remains ambiguous. In germline, CDR1 is SGHDT, CDR2 YYEEEE. Trimming left V 0 bases short and J 3 bases short, with 12 bases between. CDR3 length: 15 residues. The CDR3 DNA is TGTGCCAGCAGCTTGGCGGAGCTAAGGGACACTGAAGCTTTCTTT. It codes for CASSLAELRDTEAFF.

V gene TRBV20-1 combines with J gene TRBJ2-5; 11 bases match TRBD2. Trimming removed 3 bases from V and 5 bases from J; junction bases left unmatched: 5. CDR3 length: 14 residues. CDR1 and CDR2 (germline): DFQATT, SNEGSKA (reference sequence). As DNA, the CDR3 is TGCAGTGCTAGTAGCGGGGGGGCGTTGGAGACCCAGTACTTC. As protein: CSASSGGALETQYF.

In its sample, this clonotype was seen a few times. The chain joins TRBV6-2 or TRBV6-3 to TRBJ1-3; D not resolved. The CDR3 is 15 residues long. Trimming shortened V by 7 bases and J by 1 base, and 14 bases separated the two germline ends. The V gene's germline CDR1 is MNHEY and CDR2 SVGEGT. The DNA of the CDR3 is TGTGCCAGCACCTTCACACGGGCGTCTGGAAACACCATATATTTT. Residues: CASTFTRASGNTIYF.

This clonotype occurred a few times. The rearrangement joins TRBV11-1 to TRBJ2-1, with 14 bases fitting TRBD2. With V trimmed by 6 bases and J by 9 bases, 7 bases remained unmatched. CDR3 length: 15 residues. Germline V CDR1 and CDR2: SGHAT, FQDESV (reference sequence). CDR3 sequence: CASSWGLAGVGEQFF. Here the CDR3 DNA reads TGTGCCAGCAGTTGGGGACTAGCGGGAGTTGGTGAGCAGTTCTTC.

The chain carries TRBV28 and TRBJ2-6; D remains ambiguous. The CDR3 extends over 18 amino acids. V was clipped by 2 bases and J by 3 bases, with 17 bases between them. CDR1 and CDR2 (germline): MDHEN, SYDVKM. CDR3 DNA: TGTGCCAGCAGTTTAGCCGGGCCTCCCTCAGGTGGGGCCAACGTCCTGACTTTC. As protein: CASSLAGPPSGGANVLTF.

This clonotype was detected only a few times. This chain connects TRBV14 to TRBJ2-1; D not certain. Germline V gene data show CDR1 as SGHDN and CDR2 as FVKESK. The CDR3 has 15 residues. V lost 0 bases and J 5 bases, leaving 11 bases between the germline ends. The CDR3 here is CASSQEGPRNNEQFF. CDR3 sequence (DNA): TGTGCCAGCAGCCAAGAAGGTCCACGAAACAATGAGCAGTTCTTC.

This sequence joins TRBV7-2 and TRBJ2-1, with D possibly being TRBD1 (6 bases). From germline, CDR1 is SGHTA and CDR2 FQGNSA. V gave up 5 bases and J gave up 0 bases, with 14 bases separating them. The CDR3 length is 16 residues. The CDR3 nucleotides read TGTGCCAGCAGCCATGAACAGGGAAGCTCCTACAATGAGCAGTTCTTC. Its translation: CASSHEQGSSYNEQFF.

This clonotype was seen more than once but under ten times. The V gene is TRBV20-1, the J gene TRBJ2-3; D is unclear. Per the germline V gene, CDR1 is DFQATT and CDR2 is SNEGSKA (reference sequence). The V and J ends lost 4 bases and 2 bases respectively, with 10 bases between them. This CDR3 is built from 13 residues. The CDR3 DNA reads as TGCAGTGCTATAGCTACTGCCACAGATACGCAGTATTTT. Protein: CSAIATATDTQYF.

This clonotype was counted a few times. This chain joins TRBV7-6 and TRBJ1-4; no clear D gene. The length of the CDR3 is 15 residues. V lost 4 bases and J 3 bases, leaving 12 bases between the germline ends. Looked up from germline, CDR1 is SGHVS and CDR2 is FNYEAQ. CDR3 nucleotide sequence: TGTGCCAGCAGCTCCGGCTTAGGGTCTAATGAAAAACTGTTTTTT. Its translation: CASSSGLGSNEKLFF.

This clonotype was counted ten times or more. This chain uses TRBV7-9 with TRBJ2-1; no clear D gene. CDR1 and CDR2 (germline): SEHNR, FQNEAQ (reference sequence). The germline V and J ends were trimmed by 1 base and 5 bases, with 12 bases remaining between them. There are 15 residues in the CDR3. CDR3 protein: CASSLGHTGHNEQFF. CDR3 nucleotides: TGTGCCAGCAGCTTAGGTCATACCGGACACAATGAGCAGTTCTTC.

There are many counts of this clonotype. The chain recombines TRBV28 with TRBJ2-1, with D hard to call. Germline V gives CDR1 MDHEN, CDR2 SYDVKM. With 2 bases removed from V and 3 bases from J, the gap between germline ends came to 5 bases. The CDR3 contains 13 residues. CDR3 protein: CASSLQVYNEQFF. The DNA of the CDR3 is TGTGCCAGCAGTTTACAGGTCTACAATGAGCAGTTCTTC.

This clonotype occurred a few times. The rearrangement links TRBV3-1 to TRBJ2-7, with D perhaps given as TRBD1 or TRBD2 (5 bases each). The CDR3 consists of 14 residues. CDR1 LGHDT and CDR2 YNNKEL come from the germline V gene (reference sequence). Trimming stripped 1 base from V and 7 bases from J, with 14 bases between. CDR3 sequence (DNA): TGTGCCAGCAGCCAAGTTGGGGGAGAGGGTGAGCAGTACTTC. It specifies CASSQVGGEGEQYF.

The table lists this clonotype with many counts. The rearrangement links TRBV19 to TRBJ2-7; weak D call: TRBD1 (6 bases). CDR1 LNHDA and CDR2 SQIVND come from the germline V gene (reference sequence). CDR3 size: 15 residues. Trimming took 3 bases from V and 5 from J, leaving 17 bases between them. The CDR3 sequence: CASSIFTGIGDEQYF. Here the CDR3 DNA reads TGTGCCAGTAGTATTTTCACAGGGATTGGCGACGAGCAGTACTTC.

About this clonotype: A much larger clone lies a single base off, so this may be a read error. The chain is built from TRBV3-1 and TRBJ2-1, with 10 positions matching TRBD2. This CDR3 has 17 amino acids. The germline gives CDR1 LGHDT, CDR2 YNNKEL (reference sequence). CDR3 bases: TGTACCAGCAGCCAAGGCGACCTGACTAGCGGGTACAATGAGCAGTTCTTC. It specifies CTSSQGDLTSGYNEQFF.

V gene TRBV11-2 combines with J gene TRBJ1-5, with a possible D match to TRBD1 (6 bases). This CDR3 has 13 amino acids. Trimming took off 5 bases at V and 7 bases at J, with 12 bases between the two ends. Germline CDR1 and CDR2: SGHAT and FQNNGV. The CDR3 here is CASSPDRSQPQHF. The DNA of the CDR3 is TGTGCCAGCAGCCCTGACAGGAGCCAGCCCCAGCATTTT.

This chain joins TRBV12-3 or TRBV12-4 and TRBJ2-5; 8 positions match TRBD2. The CDR3 consists of 16 residues. V was clipped by 6 bases and J by 2 bases; unmatched bases: 11. The CDR3 loop reads CASSSLDGRAQETQYF. The CDR3 nucleotides read TGTGCCAGCAGCTCCCTGGACGGGAGGGCACAAGAGACCCAGTACTTC.

The table lists this clonotype with a few counts. This chain connects TRBV20-1 to TRBJ2-5; perhaps TRBD2 as D (6 bases). V was cut by 4 bases and J by 9 bases, with 15 bases left in between. Germline V CDR1 and CDR2: DFQATT, SNEGSKA (reference sequence). This CDR3 comprises 12 residues. The CDR3 is CSANKESGAQYF. DNA of the CDR3: TGCAGTGCTAATAAGGAGTCGGGGGCCCAGTACTTC.

The CDR3 DNA follows: TGCGCCAGCAGCCCTAGACAGCGGTGGAACACTGAAGCTTTCTTT. Residues: CASSPRQRWNTEAFF. The chain recombines TRBV5-1 with TRBJ1-1, with D tentatively TRBD1 (5 bases). The V end was cut by 4 bases, the J end by 1 base, with 14 bases between. CDR3 length: 15 amino acids. Germline V gene data show CDR1 as SGHRS and CDR2 as YFSETQ.

The genes are TRBV7-6 and TRBJ1-3; D gene uncertain. Germline V gene sequence: CDR1 SGHVS, CDR2 FNYEAQ. The CDR3 has 13 amino acids. Trimming took 2 bases from V and 3 from J, leaving 5 bases between them. The CDR3 spells CASSLSVGNTIYF. The CDR3 nucleotides are TGTGCCAGCAGCTTATCGGTTGGAAACACCATATATTTT.